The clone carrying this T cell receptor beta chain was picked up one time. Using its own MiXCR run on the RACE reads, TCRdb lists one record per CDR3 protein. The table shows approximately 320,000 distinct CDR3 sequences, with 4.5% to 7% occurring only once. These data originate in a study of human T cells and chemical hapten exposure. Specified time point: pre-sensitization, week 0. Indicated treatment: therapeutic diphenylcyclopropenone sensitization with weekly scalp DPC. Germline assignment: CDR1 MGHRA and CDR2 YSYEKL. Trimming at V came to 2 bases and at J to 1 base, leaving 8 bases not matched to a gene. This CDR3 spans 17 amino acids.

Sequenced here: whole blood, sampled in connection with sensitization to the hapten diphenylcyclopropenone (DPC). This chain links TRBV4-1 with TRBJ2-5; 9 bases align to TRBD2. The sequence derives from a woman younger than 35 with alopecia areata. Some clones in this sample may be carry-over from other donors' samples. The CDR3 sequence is CASSQKVAGATQETQYF. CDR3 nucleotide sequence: TGCGCCAGCAGCCAAAAGGTAGCGGGGGCCACCCAAGAGACCCAGTACTTC.